These T cell receptor beta chains were read from a single sample in a study of T cells after yellow fever vaccination. TCRdb fed the 5' RACE reads into MiXCR, producing one record per CDR3 protein. This sample has approximately 85,000 distinct CDR3 sequences; about 14% occur once, and the top ten carry roughly 24%. The input for sequencing was CD8+ T cells not binding an NS4B(214-222) dextramer, sorted from PBMCs, taken approximately 22 days after the first yellow fever vaccination. The source is a man younger than 35 who received the YFV17D yellow fever vaccine. CDR3s include the opening cysteine and the closing phenylalanine or tryptophan. The D gene is left open where the match is weak. Clone size is given for some rows only: seen once, a few or many times, or a class if the clone is expanded.

>.|TRBJ2-1|TRBV7-3|.
CASSVRGALYNEQFF
TGTGCCAGCAGCGTCCGGGGGGCCTTATACAATGAGCAGTTCTTC
>few|TRBJ2-1|TRBV11-2|.
CASSSGGEQFF
TGTGCCAGCAGCTCCGGGGGTGAGCAGTTCTTC
>.|TRBJ1-1|TRBV29-1|.
CSLALNTEAFF
TGCAGCTTGGCCTTGAACACTGAAGCTTTCTTT
>few|TRBJ2-1|TRBV4-2|.
CASRATESQQFF
TGTGCCAGCAGAGCGACGGAGTCCCAGCAGTTCTTC
>few|TRBJ2-3|TRBV4-1|.
CASSLPRRDNTQYF
TGCGCCAGCAGCCTCCCCCGACGCGATAATACGCAGTATTTT
>few|TRBJ2-5|TRBV24-1|.
CATSDLASPGTQYF
TGTGCCACCAGTGATTTGGCCAGCCCCGGGACCCAGTACTTC
>.|TRBJ2-1|TRBV7-9|.
CASSTPGLTREQFF
TGTGCCAGCAGCACCCCGGGACTTACCCGAGAGCAGTTCTTC
>.|TRBJ2-2|TRBV6-5|.
CASSYPNGQLTGELFF
TGTGCCAGCAGTTACCCAAACGGACAGCTCACCGGGGAGCTGTTTTTT
>.|TRBJ2-1|TRBV27|.
CASSFLRRSYNEQFF
TGTGCCAGCAGTTTTTTGAGACGCTCCTACAATGAGCAGTTCTTC
>.|TRBJ1-6|TRBV9|.
CASSVGLYNSPLHF
TGTGCCAGCAGCGTAGGACTCTATAATTCACCCCTCCACTTT
>.|TRBJ1-2|TRBV4-2|TRBD1
CASSHLTGGDYYGYTF
TGTGCCAGCAGCCATCTGACAGGGGGCGATTACTATGGCTACACCTTC
>many|TRBJ2-2|TRBV25-1|TRBD2
CASSDGLAGHTGELFF
TGTGCCAGCAGTGACGGACTAGCGGGCCACACCGGGGAGCTGTTTTTT
>.|TRBJ1-2|TRBV2|.
CASSEWVGTYYGYTF
TGTGCCAGCAGTGAATGGGTAGGAACCTACTATGGCTACACCTTC
>few|TRBJ2-7|TRBV12-3/TRBV12-4|.
CASSFKGSYEQYF
TGTGCCAGCAGTTTCAAGGGCTCCTACGAGCAGTACTTC